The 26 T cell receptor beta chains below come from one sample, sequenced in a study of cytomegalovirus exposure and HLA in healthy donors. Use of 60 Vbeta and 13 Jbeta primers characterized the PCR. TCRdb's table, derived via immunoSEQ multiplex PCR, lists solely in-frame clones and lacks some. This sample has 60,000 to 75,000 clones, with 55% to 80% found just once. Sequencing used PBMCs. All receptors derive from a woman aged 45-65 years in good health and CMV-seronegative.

The CDR3: CASSAPNQPQHF. CDR3 sequence (DNA): TGTGCCAGCAGTGCCCCTAATCAGCCCCAGCATTTT. The chain employs TRBV25-1 and TRBJ1-5; unclear D gene. Trimming took 4 bases from V and 4 from J, leaving 5 bases between them. Germline V lookup: CDR1 MGHDK, CDR2 SYGVNS. This CDR3 is built from 12 residues. The full variable domain, in which reference TRBV25-1 and TRBJ1-5 provide the parts outside the CDR3, is EADIYQTPRYLVIGTGKKITLECSQTMGHDKMYWYQQDPGMELHLIHYSYGVNSTEKGDLSSESTVSRIRTEHFPLTLESARPSHTSQYLCASSAPNQPQHFGDGTRLSIL.

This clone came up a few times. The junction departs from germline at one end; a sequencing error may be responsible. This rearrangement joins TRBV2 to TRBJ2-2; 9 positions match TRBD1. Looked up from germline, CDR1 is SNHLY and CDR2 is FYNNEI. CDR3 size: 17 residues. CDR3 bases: TGTGTCAGCAGTGCGCCGGGACAGGGCTCTTATGGGGGGGAGCTGTTTTTT. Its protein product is CVSSAPGQGSYGGELFF.

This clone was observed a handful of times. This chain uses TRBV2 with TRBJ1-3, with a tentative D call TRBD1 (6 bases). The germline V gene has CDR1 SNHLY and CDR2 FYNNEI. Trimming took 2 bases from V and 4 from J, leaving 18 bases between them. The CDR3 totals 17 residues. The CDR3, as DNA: TGTGCCAGCAGTGAATCGGTGGGCAGGGGAACGGGAAACACCATATATTTT. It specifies CASSESVGRGTGNTIYF.

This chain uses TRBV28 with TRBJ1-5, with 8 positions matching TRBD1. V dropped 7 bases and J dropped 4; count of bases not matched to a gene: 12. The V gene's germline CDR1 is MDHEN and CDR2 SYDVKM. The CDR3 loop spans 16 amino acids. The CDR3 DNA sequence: TGTGCCAGCACCCAACGCAGGGGGCTGGGGAATCAGCCCCAGCATTTT. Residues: CASTQRRGLGNQPQHF.

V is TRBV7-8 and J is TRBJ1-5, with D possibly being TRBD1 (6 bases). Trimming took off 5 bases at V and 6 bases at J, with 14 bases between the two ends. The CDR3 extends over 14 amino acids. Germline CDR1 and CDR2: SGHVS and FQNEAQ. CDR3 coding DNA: TGTGCCAGCAGCCTGGGGACAATCGGTCAGCCCCAGCATTTT. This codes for CASSLGTIGQPQHF.

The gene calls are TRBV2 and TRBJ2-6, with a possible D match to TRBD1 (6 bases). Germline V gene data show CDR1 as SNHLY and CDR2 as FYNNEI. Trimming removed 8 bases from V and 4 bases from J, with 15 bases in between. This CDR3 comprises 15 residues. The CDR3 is CASRRQELGANVLTF. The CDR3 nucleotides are TGTGCCAGCCGCCGACAGGAGCTGGGGGCCAACGTCCTGACTTTC.

The CDR3 loop is CASSPGRDGELFF. In DNA form, the CDR3 reads TGTGCCAGCAGCCCCGGACGGGACGGGGAGCTGTTTTTT. The V and J genes are TRBV7-2 and TRBJ2-2; TRBD2 is a possible D gene (5 bases). Looked up from germline, CDR1 is SGHTA and CDR2 is FQGNSA. The CDR3 spans 13 residues. Trimming cost V 5 bases and J 7 bases, with 11 bases left between them.

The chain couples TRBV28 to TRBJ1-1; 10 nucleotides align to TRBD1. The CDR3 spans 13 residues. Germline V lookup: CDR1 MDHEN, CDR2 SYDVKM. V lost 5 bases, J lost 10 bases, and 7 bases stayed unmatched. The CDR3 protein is CASSRTGGTIAFF. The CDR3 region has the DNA TGTGCCAGCAGTCGGACAGGGGGAACAATAGCTTTCTTT.

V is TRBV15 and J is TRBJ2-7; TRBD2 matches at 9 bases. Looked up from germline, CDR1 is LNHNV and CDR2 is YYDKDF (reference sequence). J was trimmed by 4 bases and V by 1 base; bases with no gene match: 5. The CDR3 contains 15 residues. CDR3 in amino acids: CATSRGGSGSYEQYF. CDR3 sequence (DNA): TGTGCCACCAGCAGAGGTGGTAGCGGGAGTTACGAGCAGTACTTC.

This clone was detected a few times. DNA of the CDR3: TGTGCCGCGGGGGTGCGCTCTGGAAACACCATATATTTT. Its protein product is CAAGVRSGNTIYF. This chain connects TRBV6-1 to TRBJ1-3; TRBD1 might be the D (5 bases). Trimming stripped 11 bases from V and 0 bases from J, with 11 bases between. This CDR3 comprises 13 residues. Germline assignment: CDR1 MNHNS and CDR2 SASEGT.

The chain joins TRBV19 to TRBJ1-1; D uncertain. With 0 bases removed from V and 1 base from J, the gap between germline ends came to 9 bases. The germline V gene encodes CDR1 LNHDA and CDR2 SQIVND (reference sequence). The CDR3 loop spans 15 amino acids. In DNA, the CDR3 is TGTGCCAGTAGTATAGATCTGAGGGAGAACACTGAAGCTTTCTTT. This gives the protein CASSIDLRENTEAFF.

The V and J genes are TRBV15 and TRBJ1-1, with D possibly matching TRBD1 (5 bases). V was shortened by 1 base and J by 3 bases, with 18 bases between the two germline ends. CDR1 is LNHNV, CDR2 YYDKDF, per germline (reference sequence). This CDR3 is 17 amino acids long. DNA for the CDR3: TGTGCCACCAGCAGAGGGGCAGCGGAGGGGTTAGACACTGAAGCTTTCTTT. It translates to CATSRGAAEGLDTEAFF.

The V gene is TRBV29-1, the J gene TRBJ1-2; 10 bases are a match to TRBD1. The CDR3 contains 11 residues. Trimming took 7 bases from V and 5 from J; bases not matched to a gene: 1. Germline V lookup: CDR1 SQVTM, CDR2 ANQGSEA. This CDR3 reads CSADRGYGYTF. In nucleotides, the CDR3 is TGCAGCGCGGACAGGGGGTATGGCTACACCTTC.

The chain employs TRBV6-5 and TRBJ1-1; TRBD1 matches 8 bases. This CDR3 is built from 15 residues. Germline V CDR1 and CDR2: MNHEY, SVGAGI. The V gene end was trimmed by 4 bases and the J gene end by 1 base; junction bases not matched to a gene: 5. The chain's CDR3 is CASSLSGTGNTEAFF. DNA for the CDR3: TGTGCCAGCAGTTTATCCGGGACAGGGAACACTGAAGCTTTCTTT.

The chain's CDR3 is CASSLYRQGGDEQYF. The CDR3 DNA follows: TGCGCCAGCAGCTTGTACCGACAGGGGGGCGACGAGCAGTACTTC. The chain combines TRBV5-1 with TRBJ2-7; 9 nucleotides agree with TRBD1. This CDR3 comprises 15 residues. V shed 1 base and J 5 bases; nucleotides not matched to a gene: 7. Per germline, CDR1 SGHRS and CDR2 YFSETQ.

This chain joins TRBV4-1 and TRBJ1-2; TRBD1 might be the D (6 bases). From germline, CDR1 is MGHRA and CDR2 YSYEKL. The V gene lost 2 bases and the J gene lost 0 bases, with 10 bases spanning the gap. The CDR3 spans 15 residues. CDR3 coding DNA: TGCGCCAGCAGCCAAACGACAGGCACTAACTATGGCTACACCTTC. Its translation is CASSQTTGTNYGYTF.

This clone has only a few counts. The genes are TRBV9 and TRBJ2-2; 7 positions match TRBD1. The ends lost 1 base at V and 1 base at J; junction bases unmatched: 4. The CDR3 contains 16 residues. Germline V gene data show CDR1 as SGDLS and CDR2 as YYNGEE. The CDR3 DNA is TGTGCCAGCAGCGTAAGAGGGGGCGGGAACACCGGGGAGCTGTTTTTT. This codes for CASSVRGGGNTGELFF.

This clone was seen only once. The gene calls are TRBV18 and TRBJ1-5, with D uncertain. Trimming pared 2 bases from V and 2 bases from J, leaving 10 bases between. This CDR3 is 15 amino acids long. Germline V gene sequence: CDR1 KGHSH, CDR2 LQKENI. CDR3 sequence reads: CASSPSSRGNQPQHF. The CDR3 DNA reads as TGTGCCAGCTCACCATCGTCCCGGGGCAATCAGCCCCAGCATTTT.

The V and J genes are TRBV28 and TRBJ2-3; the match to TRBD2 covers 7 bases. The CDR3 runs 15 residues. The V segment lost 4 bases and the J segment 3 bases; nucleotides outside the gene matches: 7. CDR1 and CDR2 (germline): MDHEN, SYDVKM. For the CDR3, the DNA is TGTGCCAGCAGTTCTCGGGGAGGGGTGACAGATACGCAGTATTTT. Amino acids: CASSSRGGVTDTQYF.

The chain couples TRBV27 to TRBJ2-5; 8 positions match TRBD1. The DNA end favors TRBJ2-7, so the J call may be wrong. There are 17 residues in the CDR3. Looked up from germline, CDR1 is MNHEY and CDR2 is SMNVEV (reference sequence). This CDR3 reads CASRTGESRVGSYEQYF. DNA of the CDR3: TGTGCCAGCAGGACAGGGGAATCTAGGGTTGGTTCCTACGAGCAGTACTTC.

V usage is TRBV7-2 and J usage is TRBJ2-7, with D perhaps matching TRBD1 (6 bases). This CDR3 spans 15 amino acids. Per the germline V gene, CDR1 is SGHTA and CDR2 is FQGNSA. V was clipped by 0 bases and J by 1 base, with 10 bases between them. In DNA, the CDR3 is TGTGCCAGCAGCTTAGCGGGACAAACTTCCTACGAGCAGTACTTC. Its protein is CASSLAGQTSYEQYF.

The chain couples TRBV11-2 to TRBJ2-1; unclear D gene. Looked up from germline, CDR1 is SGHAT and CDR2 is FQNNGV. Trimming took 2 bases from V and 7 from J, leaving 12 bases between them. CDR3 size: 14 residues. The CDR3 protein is CASSLNPDLNEQFF. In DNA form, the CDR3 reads TGTGCCAGCAGCTTAAACCCCGATCTAAATGAGCAGTTCTTC.

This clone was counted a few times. CDR3 amino acids: CASSQTGGFMWQPQHF. CDR3 sequence (DNA): TGTGCCAGCAGCCAGACAGGGGGATTTATGTGGCAGCCCCAGCATTTT. The V and J genes are TRBV28 and TRBJ1-5, with TRBD1 matching over 9 bases. The length of the CDR3 is 16 residues. Per the germline V gene, CDR1 is MDHEN and CDR2 is SYDVKM. Trimming cost V 6 bases and J 7 bases; bases outside gene matches: 13.

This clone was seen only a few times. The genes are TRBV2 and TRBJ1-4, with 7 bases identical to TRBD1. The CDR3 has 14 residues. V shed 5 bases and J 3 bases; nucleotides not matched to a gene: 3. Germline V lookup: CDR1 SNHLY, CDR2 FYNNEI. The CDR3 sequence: CASSPGGANEKLFF. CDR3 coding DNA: TGTGCCAGCAGTCCAGGGGGTGCTAATGAAAAACTGTTTTTT.

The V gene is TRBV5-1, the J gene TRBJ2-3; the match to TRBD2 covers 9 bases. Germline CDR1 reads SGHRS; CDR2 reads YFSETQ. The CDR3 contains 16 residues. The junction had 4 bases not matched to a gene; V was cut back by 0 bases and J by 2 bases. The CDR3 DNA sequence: TGCGCCAGCAGCTTGGGGCTAGCGGGATTCACAGATACGCAGTATTTT. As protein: CASSLGLAGFTDTQYF.

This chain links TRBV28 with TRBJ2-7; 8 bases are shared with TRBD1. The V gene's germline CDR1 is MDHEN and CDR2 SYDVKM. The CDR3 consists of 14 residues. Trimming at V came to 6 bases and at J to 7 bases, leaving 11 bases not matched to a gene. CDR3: CASRPPGGAREQYF. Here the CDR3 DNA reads TGTGCCAGCAGACCTCCAGGGGGCGCGAGGGAGCAGTACTTC.